The 12 T cell receptor beta chains in this list originate from one sample, sequenced in a study of blood T cell repertoires in COVID-19. Repertoires were generated with immunoSEQ multiplex PCR, while TCRdb's copy carries only in-frame clones and drops some. This sample has some 120,000 clones, with about three quarters found just once. The specimen sequenced was peripheral blood. All receptors derive from a woman aged 70 to 79 with acute or convalescent COVID-19.

This chain connects TRBV12-3 or TRBV12-4 to TRBJ2-7, with TRBD1 matching over 9 bases. Unmatched junction bases numbered 4, after V lost 6 bases and J lost 7 bases. This CDR3 comprises 12 residues. The DNA for the CDR3 is TGTGCCAGCAGGGGACAGGGTAGGGAGCAGTACTTC. Translating gives CASRGQGREQYF.

The table lists this clone with a few counts. The J gene is TRBJ2-5, the V gene TRBV2; D may be TRBD2 (6 bases). From germline, CDR1 is SNHLY and CDR2 FYNNEI. The CDR3 has 15 amino acids. V was shortened by 6 bases and J by 1 base, with 15 bases between the two germline ends. The CDR3 region has the DNA TGTGCCAGCAGGGGCACAGGAGGGCCCCAAGAGACCCAGTACTTC. Its translation: CASRGTGGPQETQYF.

The chain couples TRBV10-2 to TRBJ2-4; a weak D match, TRBD1 (6 bases). Trimming left V 8 bases short and J 2 bases short, with 16 bases between. From germline, CDR1 is WSHSY and CDR2 SAAADI. This CDR3 contains 15 residues. The CDR3 is CASSEGVVSKNIQYF. CDR3 DNA sequence: TGCGCCAGCTCAGAGGGGGTAGTATCCAAAAACATTCAGTACTTC.

The chain combines TRBV11-2 with TRBJ1-6, with D uncertain. With 1 base removed from V and 6 bases from J, the gap between germline ends came to 7 bases. This CDR3 contains 14 residues. CDR1 is SGHAT, CDR2 FQNNGV, per germline. Here the CDR3 reads CASSLGASNSPLHF. CDR3 bases: TGTGCCAGCAGCTTAGGAGCAAGTAATTCACCCCTCCACTTT.

The rearrangement joins TRBV29-1 to TRBJ2-5; 7 nucleotides match TRBD2. The CDR3 covers 15 residues. CDR1 and CDR2 from the germline V gene are SQVTM and ANQGSEA. The V and J ends lost 4 bases and 2 bases, in that order; junction bases with no gene match: 10. The CDR3 reads CSVVEREGFQETQYF. The CDR3 DNA is TGCAGCGTTGTTGAGCGGGAAGGGTTTCAAGAGACCCAGTACTTC.

V and J are TRBV2 and TRBJ2-5, with D perhaps TRBD2 (6 bases). Germline loops: CDR1 SNHLY, CDR2 FYNNEI. V was trimmed by 6 bases and J by 4 bases, leaving 21 bases between them. The CDR3 has 16 residues. The CDR3 nucleotides are TGTGCCAGCAGCGGAACCTTCTGGAGGGCCGGAGAGACCCAGTACTTC. This translates into CASSGTFWRAGETQYF.

CDR3 sequence (DNA): TGTGCCAGCAGTCCCGGGACAGGGTTTGGAAACACCATATATTTT. As protein: CASSPGTGFGNTIYF. The J gene is TRBJ1-3, the V gene TRBV28, with 9 bases that match TRBD1. Looked up from germline, CDR1 is MDHEN and CDR2 is SYDVKM. V lost 5 bases and J lost 3; bases outside the gene matches: 5. This CDR3 has 15 amino acids.

The chain uses TRBV12-3 or TRBV12-4 and TRBJ2-7; maybe TRBD2 (5 bases). There are 13 residues in the CDR3. V gave up 8 bases and J gave up 2 bases, with 13 bases separating them. CDR3 sequence: CASGVLVPYEQYF. The CDR3 bases are TGTGCCAGCGGAGTACTAGTACCCTACGAGCAGTACTTC.

The rearrangement joins TRBV11-2 to TRBJ1-3, with D possibly being TRBD1 (5 bases). Trimming left V 5 bases short and J 0 bases short, with 23 bases between. The CDR3 is made up of 19 amino acids. Per the germline V gene, CDR1 is SGHAT and CDR2 is FQNNGV. CDR3 DNA: TGTGCCAGCAGCGGTGGGGTCTTTGGGGCTGCAGGCTCTGGAAACACCATATATTTT. Protein: CASSGGVFGAAGSGNTIYF.

This chain joins TRBV14 and TRBJ2-3; the D is unclear. V was pared by 0 bases and J by 1 base, with 5 bases between. This CDR3 region has 14 residues. Germline loops: CDR1 SGHDN, CDR2 FVKESK. In DNA form, the CDR3 reads TGTGCCAGCAGCCAAGATATTGGCACAGATACGCAGTATTTT. Its translation is CASSQDIGTDTQYF. Full variable domain (outside the CDR3, taken from reference TRBV14 and TRBJ2-3): EAGVTQFPSHSVIEKGQTVTLRCDPISGHDNLYWYRRVMGKEIKFLLHFVKESKQDESGMPNNRFLAERTGGTYSTLKVQPAELEDSGVYFCASSQDIGTDTQYFGPGTRLTVL.

This sequence joins TRBV2 and TRBJ2-7; TRBD1 matches 7 bases. Germline CDR1 is SNHLY and CDR2 is FYNNEI. V lost 10 bases to trimming and J lost 3 bases; unmatched junction nucleotides: 12. The CDR3 is 14 residues long. The chain's CDR3 is CATTPKTGFYEQYF. The CDR3 nucleotides are TGTGCCACCACACCAAAGACAGGGTTCTACGAGCAGTACTTC.

The chain combines TRBV4-3 with TRBJ1-6, with a possible D match to TRBD1 (5 bases). Per germline, CDR1 LGHNA and CDR2 YSLEER. The CDR3 contains 13 residues. Between the trimmed V and J ends, which lost 0 bases and 9 bases, there was a span of 6 bases. DNA of the CDR3: TGCGCCAGCAGCCAAGAGCAGGGTTCACCCCTCCACTTT. Amino acid sequence: CASSQEQGSPLHF.